The 27 T cell receptor beta chains reported below all come from one sample, sequenced in a study of T cell responses to AZD1222 COVID-19 vaccine. The assay was immunoSEQ multiplex PCR, and TCRdb's table has in-frame clones only and misses some. The data contain approximately 200,000 clones, roughly nine tenths of them seen just once; the ten biggest clones take up around 3%. The material sequenced was peripheral blood, taken 28 days after the second AZD1222 dose. The receptors were sampled from an adult who received the AZD1222 COVID-19 vaccine.

This chain links TRBV3-1 (or the pseudogene TRBV3-2) with TRBJ2-7; the match to TRBD2 covers 11 bases. Germline CDR1 and CDR2: LGHDT and YNNKEL (reference sequence). Trimming took 5 bases from V and 4 from J; bases not matched to a gene: 7. The CDR3 is 15 amino acids. CDR3 sequence reads: CASSSRGLAGYEQYF. In DNA, the CDR3 is TGTGCCAGCAGCTCACGAGGACTAGCGGGTTACGAGCAGTACTTC.

V and J are TRBV5-1 and TRBJ1-1; D is possibly TRBD1 (5 bases). The CDR3 is made up of 14 amino acids. V was trimmed by 2 bases and J by 2 bases, leaving 10 bases between them. Per germline, CDR1 SGHRS and CDR2 YFSETQ. The CDR3 DNA sequence: TGCGCCAGCAGCTTCAGACAGATAAACACTGAAGCTTTCTTT. Amino acids: CASSFRQINTEAFF.

This clone is a singleton in its sample. The rearrangement joins TRBV3-1 (or the pseudogene TRBV3-2) to TRBJ2-3; weak D call: TRBD2 (6 bases). Trimming shortened V by 2 bases and J by 1 base, and 13 bases separated the two germline ends. The CDR3 is 16 residues long. Germline V gene data show CDR1 as LGHDT and CDR2 as YNNKEL (reference sequence). CDR3 amino acids: CASSQFVGGRTDTQYF. CDR3 bases: TGTGCCAGCAGCCAATTTGTGGGAGGTCGCACAGATACGCAGTATTTT.

The rearrangement links TRBV6-6 to TRBJ2-7; possible D gene TRBD2, 6 bases. This CDR3 region has 12 residues. V dropped 8 bases and J dropped 11 bases, with 19 bases sitting between them. CDR1 is MNHNY and CDR2 is SVGAGI in the germline V gene (reference sequence). This CDR3 reads CASGNPNRGKYF. For the CDR3, the DNA is TGTGCCAGCGGAAATCCCAACCGGGGGAAGTACTTC.

This sequence joins TRBV3-1 (or the pseudogene TRBV3-2) and TRBJ1-3; D remains ambiguous. The CDR3 consists of 15 residues. V lost 4 bases to trimming and J lost 2 bases, with 12 bases between them. Per the germline V gene, CDR1 is LGHDT and CDR2 is YNNKEL (reference sequence). The CDR3 bases are TGTGCCAGCAGCCTAGACTCGAGTACTGGAAACACCATATATTTT. Amino acid sequence: CASSLDSSTGNTIYF.

The chain is built from TRBV10-3 and TRBJ1-2; no clear D. V was cut by 0 bases and J by 8 bases, with 16 bases left in between. Germline V gene lookup returns CDR1 ENHRY and CDR2 SYGVKD. The CDR3 sequence is 15 residues long. The CDR3 DNA reads TGTGCCATCAGTGAGTCGAGATCGGTCTCGGGGGGCTACACCTTC. It yields the protein CAISESRSVSGGYTF.

This clone was picked up one time. This chain connects TRBV6-5 to TRBJ1-4; D not certain. Germline V gene sequence: CDR1 MNHEY, CDR2 SVGAGI. V was cut by 5 bases and J by 3 bases, with 13 bases left in between. The length of the CDR3 is 15 residues. This chain's CDR3 is CASSRSPDSNEKLFF. The CDR3 bases are TGTGCCAGCAGTCGTTCGCCGGATTCTAATGAAAAACTGTTTTTT.

In this sample, this clone turned up once. This chain links TRBV6-5 with TRBJ1-4, with a weak D call TRBD1 (5 bases). V lost 6 bases and J lost 7, with 15 bases in between. Germline V lookup: CDR1 MNHEY, CDR2 SVGAGI. The CDR3 extends over 14 amino acids. The CDR3 coding sequence is TGTGCCAGCAGCGAGGGAGGGGTCGGTGAAAAACTGTTTTTT. Protein sequence: CASSEGGVGEKLFF.

This chain uses TRBV6-5 with TRBJ2-2; D assignment may be TRBD1 or TRBD2 (5 bases each). Trimming shortened V by 6 bases and J by 8 bases, and 16 bases separated the two germline ends. Looked up from germline, CDR1 is MNHEY and CDR2 is SVGAGI. The CDR3 extends over 14 amino acids. The CDR3 region is CASRRGYEGGELFF. In DNA form, the CDR3 reads TGTGCCAGCAGACGCGGTTACGAGGGGGGGGAGCTGTTTTTT.

V gene TRBV10-3 combines with J gene TRBJ2-2; D is uncertain. This CDR3 contains 13 residues. Germline CDR1 is ENHRY and CDR2 is SYGVKD. V was pared by 5 bases and J by 3 bases, with 7 bases between. The CDR3 region is CAISFSHTGELFF. In DNA form, the CDR3 reads TGTGCCATCAGTTTCTCCCACACCGGGGAGCTGTTTTTT.

This chain joins TRBV19 and TRBJ1-1, with D maybe TRBD1 (6 bases). Trimming stripped 3 bases from V and 1 base from J, with 6 bases between. Germline V lookup: CDR1 LNHDA, CDR2 SQIVND (reference sequence). CDR3 size: 13 residues. CDR3 bases: TGTGCCAGTAGTATGGGACAGAACACTGAAGCTTTCTTT. This sequence encodes CASSMGQNTEAFF.

This rearrangement joins TRBV3-1 (or the pseudogene TRBV3-2) to TRBJ1-2; D perhaps matches TRBD1 (6 bases). The CDR3 is 17 amino acids. Germline CDR1 reads LGHDT; CDR2 reads YNNKEL (reference sequence). With 0 bases removed from V and 6 bases from J, the gap between germline ends came to 20 bases. The CDR3: CASSQDLLGGTTDGYTF. DNA of the CDR3: TGTGCCAGCAGCCAAGATCTCCTAGGAGGGACAACGGATGGCTACACCTTC.

J is TRBJ2-3 and V is TRBV7-2, with D perhaps matching TRBD1 or TRBD2 (5 bases each). Trimming left V 3 bases short and J 5 bases short, with 18 bases between. The CDR3 is made up of 16 amino acids. Germline assignment: CDR1 SGHTA and CDR2 FQGNSA. CDR3 protein: CASSFTSGTPRDTQYF. CDR3 DNA sequence: TGTGCCAGCAGCTTTACCTCCGGGACCCCAAGAGATACGCAGTATTTT.

The chain combines TRBV18 with TRBJ2-3, with a tentative D call TRBD1 (6 bases). This CDR3 region has 17 residues. Germline CDR1 reads KGHSH; CDR2 reads LQKENI. V dropped 3 bases and J dropped 0 bases, with 16 bases sitting between them. The CDR3, as DNA: TGTGCCAGCTCACCCCCGGACAGCCCAGATAGCACAGATACGCAGTATTTT. Translated: CASSPPDSPDSTDTQYF.

The chain recombines TRBV7-6 with TRBJ2-7, with TRBD1 matching 9 bases. This CDR3 is 15 amino acids long. Germline assignment: CDR1 SGHVS and CDR2 FNYEAQ. J lost 6 bases, V lost 5 bases, and 11 bases had no gene match. The CDR3 loop is CASSPGQGTFLEQYF. The CDR3 nucleotides are TGTGCCAGCAGCCCGGGACAGGGAACCTTTCTCGAGCAGTACTTC.

The chain joins TRBV11-2 to TRBJ2-2, with TRBD2 identical over 11 bases. In germline, CDR1 is SGHAT, CDR2 FQNNGV. This CDR3 spans 16 amino acids. Unmatched junction bases numbered 4, after V lost 6 bases and J lost 1 base. The CDR3 sequence: CASRITSGRNTGELFF. The CDR3 DNA follows: TGTGCCAGCAGAATAACTAGCGGGAGGAACACCGGGGAGCTGTTTTTT.

This chain joins TRBV19 and TRBJ1-5; TRBD1 aligns across 7 bases. Germline V gene data show CDR1 as LNHDA and CDR2 as SQIVND (reference sequence). With V trimmed by 10 bases and J by 6 bases, 15 bases remained unmatched. The CDR3 covers 15 residues. CDR3 DNA: TGTGCCACACTTGAGGGGGCGAGGAGCGGTCAGCCCCAGCATTTT. This sequence encodes CATLEGARSGQPQHF. Full variable domain (remainder filled in from reference TRBV19 and TRBJ1-5): DGGITQSPKYLFRKEGQNVTLSCEQNLNHDAMYWYRQDPGQGLRLIYYSQIVNDFQKGDIAEGYSVSREKKESFPLTVTSAQKNPTAFYLCATLEGARSGQPQHFGDGTRLSIL.

The CDR3 region is CASSSVTSGRFEQFF. The CDR3 bases are TGTGCCAGCAGCTCGGTGACTAGCGGGAGGTTTGAGCAGTTCTTC. The V call is TRBV7-3, the J call TRBJ2-1; 13 bases line up with TRBD2. Trimming cost V 4 bases and J 9 bases; bases outside gene matches: 6. Germline lookup yields CDR1 SGHTA and CDR2 FQGTGA. This CDR3 contains 15 residues.

V and J are TRBV10-2 and TRBJ1-3; 7 bases align to TRBD1. This CDR3 spans 18 amino acids. Germline V gene data show CDR1 as WSHSY and CDR2 as SAAADI. V was clipped by 6 bases and J by 0 bases; unmatched bases: 14. CDR3 DNA: TGCGCCAGCAGCCACGTGGGCAGGGGGAAGAACTCTGGAAACACCATATATTTT. Translated, it gives CASSHVGRGKNSGNTIYF.

The rearrangement joins TRBV27 to TRBJ2-7, with D perhaps matching TRBD1 (6 bases). The CDR3 runs 15 residues. Trimming left V 6 bases short and J 4 bases short, with 19 bases between. Germline CDR1 and CDR2: MNHEY and SMNVEV (reference sequence). This CDR3 reads CASSRGGSAVYEQYF. The CDR3, as DNA: TGTGCCAGCAGCCGTGGGGGCTCCGCCGTTTACGAGCAGTACTTC.

The chain recombines TRBV21-1 with TRBJ1-6; the D call TRBD1 from the table was never checked on the DNA. TRBV21-1 is termed a pseudogene. CDR3 length: 17 amino acids. CDR3 nucleotide sequence: TGTGCCAGCATCCAAAGGCCAATACAGGGTGGAAATTCACCCCTCCACTTT. Its translation is CASIQRPIQGGNSPLHF.

The rearrangement joins TRBV28 to TRBJ2-5; TRBD2 is a possible D gene (7 bases). The CDR3 totals 15 residues. Germline CDR1 MDHEN, CDR2 SYDVKM. Trimming removed 6 bases at V and 5 bases at J, with 19 bases between. The DNA of the CDR3 is TGTGCCAGCAGCCCTAGGGGGGGGAGTCGGGAGACCCAGTACTTC. As protein: CASSPRGGSRETQYF.

The CDR3 region has the DNA TGTGCCACCAGTGATCCGGTCCCGGGGGTCACCGGGGAGCTGTTTTTT. This gives the protein CATSDPVPGVTGELFF. The chain recombines TRBV24-1 with TRBJ2-2; D is possibly TRBD2 (6 bases). Trimming took 3 bases from V and 4 from J, leaving 14 bases between them. Germline CDR1 and CDR2: KGHDR and SFDVKD. This CDR3 is built from 16 residues.

The rearrangement links TRBV6-5 to TRBJ1-6, with TRBD1 matching 11 bases. The V gene's germline CDR1 is MNHEY and CDR2 SVGAGI. The CDR3 sequence is 15 residues long. The V segment lost 0 bases and the J segment 10 bases; nucleotides outside the gene matches: 2. The CDR3 here is CASSYSGTGGSPLHF. CDR3 in DNA: TGTGCCAGCAGTTACTCGGGGACAGGGGGATCACCCCTCCACTTT.

V and J are TRBV30 and TRBJ2-3; D is uncertain. CDR1 is GTSNPN and CDR2 is SVGIG in the germline V gene (reference sequence). Trimming removed 5 bases at V and 4 bases at J, with 7 bases between. This CDR3 region has 11 residues. DNA for the CDR3: TGTGCCTGGGGTCGGGCAGATACGCAGTATTTT. This gives the protein CAWGRADTQYF.

In this sample, this clone turned up once. The rearrangement uses TRBV5-1 and TRBJ2-1; 13 nucleotides align to TRBD2. Trimming at V came to 6 bases and at J to 0 bases, leaving 9 bases not matched to a gene. Germline V CDR1 and CDR2: SGHRS, YFSETQ. The CDR3 runs to 18 residues. The CDR3 sequence is CASKALAGGRPSYNEQFF. CDR3 DNA sequence: TGCGCCAGCAAAGCACTAGCGGGAGGGAGGCCCTCCTACAATGAGCAGTTCTTC.

The chain joins TRBV7-3 to TRBJ1-1; a possible D gene is TRBD1 (6 bases). The CDR3 sequence is 15 residues long. Germline CDR1 and CDR2: SGHTA and FQGTGA. With 1 base removed from V and 1 base from J, the gap between germline ends came to 10 bases. The CDR3 bases are TGTGCCAGCAGCTTAAGGGGGCAGAGGAACACTGAAGCTTTCTTT. Translating it yields CASSLRGQRNTEAFF.